Shown below are 13 T cell receptor beta chains from a single sample sequenced in a study of coeliac disease (dated by TCRdb to between 2020 and 2023). Receptor libraries were prepared by the immunoSEQ multiplex PCR assay. Held by TCRdb, this immuneACCESS table contains in-frame sequences only and omits some clones. Under half of the omission traces to an unresolved V gene where checked; the cause of the rest is unknown. Recorded for this sample are about 3,400 clones; about 70% of them occurred a single time. About a sixth of the sample is held by the ten biggest clonotypes. Sequenced sample: intraepithelial lymphocytes from the gut. The cell subset or site tag for this specimen amounts to: intraepithelial cell (IEC) fraction of small intestinal biopsy. The receptor set was obtained from a man aged 18 to 29 with celiac disease on a gluten-free diet.

V and J are TRBV5-1 and TRBJ1-1; TRBD1 matches 11 bases. The V and J ends lost 2 bases and 6 bases, in that order; junction bases with no gene match: 6. Germline CDR1 reads SGHRS; CDR2 reads YFSETQ. This CDR3 is built from 15 residues. In nucleotides, the CDR3 is TGCGCCAGCAGCTTCCAGGGACAGGGGGTATCTGAAGCTTTCTTT. This encodes CASSFQGQGVSEAFF.

The chain carries TRBV7-9 and TRBJ2-5; D ambiguous. The CDR3 is 11 amino acids. V lost 3 bases, J lost 9 bases, and 8 bases lay in between. Per germline, CDR1 SEHNR and CDR2 FQNEAQ (reference sequence). The CDR3, as DNA: TGTGCCAGCAGCTTGAATGAGGCCCAGTACTTC. Encoded protein: CASSLNEAQYF.

This chain uses TRBV5-6 with TRBJ1-5; a possible D gene is TRBD1 (6 bases). Germline-derived CDR1 and CDR2 are SGHDT and YYEEEE. The CDR3 has 16 residues. With 4 bases removed from V and 2 bases from J, the gap between germline ends came to 16 bases. As DNA, the CDR3 is TGTGCCAGCAGCCTGGGGGGGGGCTTAGGCAATCAGCCCCAGCATTTT. Encoded protein: CASSLGGGLGNQPQHF.

This clone was recorded a few times. The chain links TRBV7-3 to TRBJ1-1; D uncertain. Looked up from germline, CDR1 is SGHTA and CDR2 is FQGTGA. Deletions cut 4 bases from V and 5 bases from J, with 14 bases between. This CDR3 comprises 14 residues. The CDR3 nucleotides read TGTGCCAGCAGCTCCCCCTGGGCATATACTGAAGCTTTCTTT. This translates into CASSSPWAYTEAFF.

This clone was detected only a few times. The chain employs TRBV27 and TRBJ1-5, with 8 bases fitting TRBD1. CDR1 and CDR2 (germline): MNHEY, SMNVEV (reference sequence). This CDR3 contains 15 residues. Trimming at V came to 2 bases and at J to 2 bases, leaving 2 bases not matched to a gene. The CDR3 here is CASSLVGQGNQPQHF. The CDR3, as DNA: TGTGCCAGCAGTTTAGTGGGACAGGGCAATCAGCCCCAGCATTTT.

This clone was seen only a few times. The V and J genes are TRBV18 and TRBJ2-1; 7 nucleotides agree with TRBD1. The CDR3 is 15 residues long. Trimming took 1 base from V and 7 from J; bases not matched to a gene: 7. The germline V gene has CDR1 KGHSH and CDR2 LQKENI. The CDR3 DNA reads as TGTGCCAGCTCACCACGAGGGGGCGTGCAAAATGAGCAGTTCTTC. The encoded protein is CASSPRGGVQNEQFF.

This clone is deemed large. This rearrangement joins TRBV14 to TRBJ1-4, with a weak D call TRBD1 (5 bases). The CDR3 is 15 amino acids. Germline CDR1 SGHDN, CDR2 FVKESK. Trimming cost V 4 bases and J 0 bases, with 9 bases left between them. This CDR3 reads CASSRPGATNEKLFF. The CDR3, as DNA: TGTGCCAGCAGCCGACCGGGGGCAACTAATGAAAAACTGTTTTTT.

The V gene is TRBV7-7, the J gene TRBJ2-7; TRBD1 matches 8 bases. The CDR3 extends over 14 amino acids. Germline V gene data show CDR1 as SSHAT and CDR2 as FNYEAQ (reference sequence). With V trimmed by 5 bases and J by 5 bases, 8 bases remained unmatched. The CDR3 DNA sequence: TGTGCCAGCAGCCTAAGGGGACAGGACCACGAGCAGTACTTC. Its translation: CASSLRGQDHEQYF.

J is TRBJ2-5 and V is TRBV5-6; TRBD2 agrees at 12 bases. The V segment lost 1 base and the J segment 5 bases; nucleotides outside the gene matches: 6. CDR1 and CDR2 from the germline V gene are SGHDT and YYEEEE. CDR3 length: 16 residues. The CDR3 sequence is CASSLLAGGRGETQYF. The CDR3 nucleotides read TGTGCCAGCAGCTTGCTAGCGGGGGGGCGTGGGGAGACCCAGTACTTC.

The CDR3 bases are TGTGCCATCTGGTCCGGGGGTGATGAGCAGTTCTTC. Translating gives CAIWSGGDEQFF. The V gene is TRBV10-3, the J gene TRBJ2-1, with a tentative D call TRBD2 (6 bases). V gave up 8 bases and J gave up 8 bases, with 13 bases separating them. Germline V lookup: CDR1 ENHRY, CDR2 SYGVKD. The CDR3 has 12 residues.

The chain is built from TRBV4-3 and TRBJ1-2; D unclear. The CDR3 has 15 amino acids. Trimming took 0 bases from V and 4 from J, leaving 12 bases between them. From germline, CDR1 is LGHNA and CDR2 YSLEER. The DNA of the CDR3 is TGCGCCAGCAGCCAAGAAGTAGGGCGGGTCTATGGCTACACCTTC. Amino acid sequence: CASSQEVGRVYGYTF.

Comments on this clone: Distinct nucleotide sequences in the sample also encode this CDR3. The chain joins TRBV30 to TRBJ1-5; D is uncertain. V was shortened by 1 base and J by 3 bases, with 7 bases between the two germline ends. Per germline, CDR1 GTSNPN and CDR2 SVGIG (reference sequence). The CDR3 covers 13 residues. The CDR3, as DNA: TGTGCCTGGAGTGGGCAGGACAATCAGCCCCAGCATTTT. Residues: CAWSGQDNQPQHF. The complete variable domain, with remaining parts taken from reference TRBV30 and TRBJ1-5, reads SQTIHQWPATLVQPVGSPLSLECTVEGTSNPNLYWYRQAAGRGLQLLFYSVGIGQISSEVPQNLSASRPQDRQFILSSKKLLLSDSGFYLCAWSGQDNQPQHFGDGTRLSIL.

The rearrangement links TRBV28 to TRBJ2-1, with TRBD1 as a possible D gene (6 bases). The germline gives CDR1 MDHEN, CDR2 SYDVKM. V was shortened by 2 bases and J by 8 bases, with 16 bases between the two germline ends. The CDR3 is 15 amino acids. The CDR3 nucleotides read TGTGCCAGCAGTTTACCTAAAACAGGGTCCGATGAGCAGTTCTTC. This translates into CASSLPKTGSDEQFF.